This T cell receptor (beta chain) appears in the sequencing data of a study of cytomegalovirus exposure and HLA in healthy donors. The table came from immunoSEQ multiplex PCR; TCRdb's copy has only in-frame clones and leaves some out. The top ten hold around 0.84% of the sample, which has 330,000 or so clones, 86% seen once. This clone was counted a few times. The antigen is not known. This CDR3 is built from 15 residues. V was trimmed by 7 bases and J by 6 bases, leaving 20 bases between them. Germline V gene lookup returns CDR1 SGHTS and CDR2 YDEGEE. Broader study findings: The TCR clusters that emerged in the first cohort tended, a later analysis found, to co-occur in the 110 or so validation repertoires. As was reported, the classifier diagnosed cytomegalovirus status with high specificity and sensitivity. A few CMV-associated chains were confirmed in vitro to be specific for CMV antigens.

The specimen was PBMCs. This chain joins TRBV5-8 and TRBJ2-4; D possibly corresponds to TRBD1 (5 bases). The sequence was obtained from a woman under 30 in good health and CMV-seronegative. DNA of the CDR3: TGTGCCAGCTATTGGGGTTGGCAGGGCCTAAACATTCAGTACTTC. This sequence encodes CASYWGWQGLNIQYF.